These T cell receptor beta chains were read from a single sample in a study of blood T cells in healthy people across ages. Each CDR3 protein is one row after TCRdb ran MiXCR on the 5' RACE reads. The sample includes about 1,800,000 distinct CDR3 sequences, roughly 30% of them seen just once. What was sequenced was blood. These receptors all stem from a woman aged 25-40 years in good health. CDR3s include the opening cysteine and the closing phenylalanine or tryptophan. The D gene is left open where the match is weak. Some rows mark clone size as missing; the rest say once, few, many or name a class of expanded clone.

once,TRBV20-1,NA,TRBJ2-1,TGCAGTCCCCTGGCGGGACCCAATGAGCAGTTCTTC,CSPLAGPNEQFF
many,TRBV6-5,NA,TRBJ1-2,TGTGCCAGCAGTCATGGACAGAGGTCCCCCTATGGCTACACCTTC,CASSHGQRSPYGYTF
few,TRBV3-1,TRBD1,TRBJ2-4,TGTGCCAGCAGCCCCTCAGGACAGGGCTCGGCCATTCAGTACTTC,CASSPSGQGSAIQYF
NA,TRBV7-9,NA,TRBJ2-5,TGTGCCAGCAGCTCTCCGCAGGAGGAAGAGACCCAGTACTTC,CASSSPQEEETQYF
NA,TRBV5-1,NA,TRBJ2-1,TGCGCCAGCAGCTTGGCCGGGCCAGGCGATGAGCAGTTCTTC,CASSLAGPGDEQFF
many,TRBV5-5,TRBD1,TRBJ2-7,TGTGCCAGCAGCCTCATGACAGGGGTCGAGCAGTACTTC,CASSLMTGVEQYF
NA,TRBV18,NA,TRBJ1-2,TGTGCCAGCTCACCAGGACCGGAAGCTACCTATGGCTACACCTTC,CASSPGPEATYGYTF
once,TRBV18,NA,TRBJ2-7,TGTGCCAGCCCACCTGACTCAACTCCCTACGAGCAGTACTTC,CASPPDSTPYEQYF
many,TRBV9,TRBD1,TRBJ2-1,TGTGCCAGCAGCGTAGAAGGGACAGACAATGAGCAGTTCTTC,CASSVEGTDNEQFF
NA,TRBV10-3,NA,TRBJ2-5,TGTGCCATCCCGGGGCAAGAGACCCAGTACTTC,CAIPGQETQYF
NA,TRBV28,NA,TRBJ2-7,TGTGCCAGCACCCAAAGTGTCACCTACGAGCAGTACTTC,CASTQSVTYEQYF
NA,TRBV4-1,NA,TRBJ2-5,TGCGCCAGCAGCCAAGAGGAAGAGGAGACCCAGTACTTC,CASSQEEEETQYF
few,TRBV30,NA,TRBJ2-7,TGTGCCTGGAGTGTACCCTACGAGCAGTACTTC,CAWSVPYEQYF
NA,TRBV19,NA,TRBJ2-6,TGTGCCAGTAGTATAGAAGGTCGCTCTGGGGCCAACGTCCTGACTTTC,CASSIEGRSGANVLTF
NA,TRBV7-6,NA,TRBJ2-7,TGTGCCAGCAGCTTCTCTTCGGGTTCGGGCTACGAGCAGTACTTC,CASSFSSGSGYEQYF
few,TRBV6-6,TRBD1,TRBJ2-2,TGTGCCAGCAGTTACTCACTTGGACAGGGGCGGGAGCTGTTTTTT,CASSYSLGQGRELFF
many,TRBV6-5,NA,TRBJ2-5,TGTGCCAGCAGTTGGGGACATGTTCAAGAGACCCAGTACTTC,CASSWGHVQETQYF
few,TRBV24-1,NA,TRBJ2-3,TGTGCCACCAGTGATTCGGGGGGCACAGATACGCAGTATTTT,CATSDSGGTDTQYF
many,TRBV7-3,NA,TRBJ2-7,TGTGCCAGCAGCTTCCCGGGACAAGCCTACGAGCAGTACTTC,CASSFPGQAYEQYF
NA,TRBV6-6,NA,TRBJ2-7,TGTGCCGGCAGTCTGCCGGACTCTCGATCCTACGAGCAGTACTTC,CAGSLPDSRSYEQYF
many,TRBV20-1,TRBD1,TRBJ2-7,TGCAGTGCCTCCGGGACAGGGGGCGCGGACTACGAGCAGTACTTC,CSASGTGGADYEQYF